The 24 T cell receptor beta chains listed next were all sequenced from one sample in a study of cytomegalovirus exposure and HLA in healthy donors. Researchers ran the PCR with 60 Vbeta and 13 Jbeta primers. TCRdb's table, derived via immunoSEQ multiplex PCR, lists solely in-frame clones and lacks some. The table includes approximately 150,000 clones, 72% detected once. The material sequenced was PBMCs. The receptors stem from a human donor in good health.

This clone has just a few counts. This rearrangement joins TRBV5-4 to TRBJ2-2, with D unclear. V was shortened by 0 bases and J by 1 base, with 7 bases between the two germline ends. The CDR3 sequence is 15 residues long. CDR1 and CDR2 (germline): SGHNT, YYREEE (reference sequence). The CDR3 coding sequence is TGTGCCAGCAGCTTGGACATCCTGAACACCGGGGAGCTGTTTTTT. Protein product: CASSLDILNTGELFF.

The chain has TRBV13 and TRBJ2-2; D is ambiguous. Looked up from germline, CDR1 is PRHDT and CDR2 is FYEKMQ (reference sequence). This CDR3 has 15 residues. With 0 bases removed from V and 4 bases from J, the gap between germline ends came to 9 bases. The CDR3: CASSLGMRATGELFF. The CDR3 DNA is TGTGCCAGCAGCTTAGGCATGAGAGCCACCGGGGAGCTGTTTTTT.

The CDR3 DNA reads TGTGCCAGCAGTGAAGGAAGGGGCGGGGGTTCGGAGACCCAGTACTTC. It translates to CASSEGRGGGSETQYF. This chain uses TRBV6-1 with TRBJ2-5, with 7 bases aligning to TRBD2. V lost 1 base and J lost 5; bases outside the gene matches: 10. Per the germline V gene, CDR1 is MNHNS and CDR2 is SASEGT. The CDR3 has 16 amino acids.

This clone was seen a single time. V usage is TRBV4-1 and J usage is TRBJ2-7; TRBD2 matches 7 bases. This CDR3 has 15 amino acids. V was pared by 1 base and J by 4 bases, with 7 bases of the junction left unmatched. Germline CDR1 and CDR2: MGHRA and YSYEKL. CDR3: CASSQAGNGGYEQYF. CDR3 bases: TGCGCCAGCAGCCAAGCGGGAAACGGGGGGTACGAGCAGTACTTC.

The chain is built from TRBV12-5 and TRBJ2-1, with 9 bases aligning to TRBD1. The CDR3 sequence is 13 residues long. The germline gives CDR1 LGHNT, CDR2 FRNRAP. V lost 7 bases, J lost 4 bases, and 2 bases stayed unmatched. CDR3 region: CASVGQGYNEQFF. The CDR3 DNA sequence: TGTGCTAGTGTGGGACAGGGATACAATGAGCAGTTCTTC.

This rearrangement joins TRBV6-1 to TRBJ2-5; 7 bases line up with TRBD1. The CDR3 totals 13 residues. Germline V lookup: CDR1 MNHNS, CDR2 SASEGT. V was pared by 8 bases and J by 2 bases, with 5 bases of the junction left unmatched. The CDR3 DNA reads as TGTGCCAGCTCCCAGGGACAGCAAGAGACCCAGTACTTC. Translation: CASSQGQQETQYF.

This sequence joins TRBV27 and TRBJ1-1, with TRBD1 matching 7 bases. The J segment lost 3 bases and the V segment lost 2 bases, leaving 6 bases of the junction unmatched. Germline CDR1 reads MNHEY; CDR2 reads SMNVEV (reference sequence). CDR3 size: 15 residues. CDR3 sequence: CASSLTGAADTEAFF. CDR3 DNA: TGTGCCAGCAGTTTAACAGGGGCGGCGGACACTGAAGCTTTCTTT.

V is TRBV19 and J is TRBJ1-3; D perhaps matches TRBD1 (5 bases). The CDR3 length is 15 residues. From germline, CDR1 is LNHDA and CDR2 SQIVND (reference sequence). V gave up 4 bases and J gave up 1 base, with 11 bases separating them. CDR3 nucleotide sequence: TGTGCCAGTAGTACCGGGGGGGGATCTGGAAACACCATATATTTT. It specifies CASSTGGGSGNTIYF.

The rearrangement links TRBV19 to TRBJ1-1, with no clear D. Trimming took off 5 bases at V and 1 base at J, with 5 bases between the two ends. The CDR3 has 12 residues. Germline V CDR1 and CDR2: LNHDA, SQIVND (reference sequence). The CDR3 DNA sequence: TGTGCCAGTAGTCCGGGGAACACTGAAGCTTTCTTT. It specifies CASSPGNTEAFF. Looking up the rest from reference TRBV19 and TRBJ1-1 gives the full variable domain: DGGITQSPKYLFRKEGQNVTLSCEQNLNHDAMYWYRQDPGQGLRLIYYSQIVNDFQKGDIAEGYSVSREKKESFPLTVTSAQKNPTAFYLCASSPGNTEAFFGQGTRLTVV.

About this clone itself: An end of the junction does not agree with germline; a read error may underlie this. The chain links TRBV7-7 to TRBJ1-1, with 8 bases that match TRBD1. The CDR3 has 15 residues. Germline V gene lookup returns CDR1 SSHAT and CDR2 FNYEAQ (reference sequence). CDR3 bases: TGTGCTAGCAGCAGGGGGCCAGGGTTTGGGACTGAAGCTTTCTTT. This codes for CASSRGPGFGTEAFF.

The rearrangement joins TRBV6-4 to TRBJ2-1; no definite D call. CDR3 length equals 15 residues. CDR1 is MRHNA, CDR2 SNTAGT, per germline. V lost 4 bases and J lost 6, with 16 bases in between. The CDR3 nucleotides are TGTGCCAGCAGTGTGGATGGGCAGGCGATCAATGAGCAGTTCTTC. Translated, it gives CASSVDGQAINEQFF.

This chain links TRBV7-8 with TRBJ2-5; D may be TRBD1 (6 bases). CDR1 and CDR2 from the germline V gene are SGHVS and FQNEAQ. The length of the CDR3 is 13 residues. Between the trimmed V and J ends, which lost 0 bases and 4 bases, there was a span of 6 bases. The CDR3: CASSLARGETQYF. In nucleotides, the CDR3 is TGTGCCAGCAGCTTAGCCAGGGGAGAGACCCAGTACTTC.

V is TRBV5-1 and J is TRBJ2-3; 9 nucleotides agree with TRBD1. The CDR3 sequence is 15 residues long. CDR1 is SGHRS, CDR2 YFSETQ, per germline. The V and J ends lost 0 bases and 9 bases, in that order; junction bases with no gene match: 8. This CDR3 reads CASSLEDRGRDTQYF. CDR3 nucleotides: TGCGCCAGCAGCTTGGAGGACAGGGGCAGGGACACGCAGTATTTT. Supplemented by reference TRBV5-1 and TRBJ2-3, the full variable domain reads KAGVTQTPRYLIKTRGQQVTLSCSPISGHRSVSWYQQTPGQGLQFLFEYFSETQRNKGNFPGRFSGRQFSNSRSEMNVSTLELGDSALYLCASSLEDRGRDTQYFGPGTRLTVL.

V is TRBV27 and J is TRBJ2-2, with D unclear. V dropped 3 bases and J dropped 5 bases, with 10 bases sitting between them. The CDR3 totals 14 residues. The germline CDR1 and CDR2 sequences are MNHEY and SMNVEV (reference sequence). The CDR3 nucleotides read TGTGCCAGCAGTTTCACGGTTTTGACCGGGGAGCTGTTTTTT. Amino acid sequence: CASSFTVLTGELFF.

This clone turned up a few times. This sample also contains other DNA sequences that code for the same CDR3. This chain connects TRBV19 to TRBJ2-7; TRBD1 matches at 9 bases. The germline V gene encodes CDR1 LNHDA and CDR2 SQIVND (reference sequence). The CDR3 consists of 14 residues. V was pared by 5 bases and J by 2 bases, with 4 bases of the junction left unmatched. DNA of the CDR3: TGTGCCAGTAGTCCGGGACAGGGCCCCTACGAGCAGTACTTC. Translated: CASSPGQGPYEQYF. Complete variable domain (other parts from reference TRBV19 and TRBJ2-7): DGGITQSPKYLFRKEGQNVTLSCEQNLNHDAMYWYRQDPGQGLRLIYYSQIVNDFQKGDIAEGYSVSREKKESFPLTVTSAQKNPTAFYLCASSPGQGPYEQYFGPGTRLTVT.

This rearrangement joins TRBV4-3 to TRBJ1-6; D is possibly TRBD1 (6 bases). V lost 2 bases and J 6 bases, leaving 14 bases between the germline ends. Looked up from germline, CDR1 is LGHNA and CDR2 is YSLEER. This CDR3 has 16 amino acids. CDR3 amino acids: CASSQLGRGSNSPLHF. As DNA, the CDR3 is TGCGCCAGCAGCCAATTGGGCAGGGGAAGTAATTCACCCCTCCACTTT.

The gene calls are TRBV27 and TRBJ2-5; D perhaps matches TRBD1 (6 bases). The J call may be mistaken, given a closer DNA end match to TRBJ2-7. This CDR3 is built from 14 residues. The germline CDR1 and CDR2 sequences are MNHEY and SMNVEV (reference sequence). The CDR3 loop is CASSSLQGPYEQYF. The CDR3 DNA reads as TGTGCCAGCAGCAGTCTACAGGGCCCCTACGAGCAGTACTTC.

The chain has TRBV4-1 and TRBJ2-1, with D possibly matching TRBD2 (5 bases). Germline V gives CDR1 MGHRA, CDR2 YSYEKL. The CDR3 runs 16 residues. V was trimmed by 1 base and J by 9 bases, leaving 19 bases between them. Here the CDR3 DNA reads TGCGCCAGCAGCCAAGCTCCCCTAGCTTGGGTGGGTGAGCAGTTCTTC. It yields the protein CASSQAPLAWVGEQFF.

The table lists this clone with a count of one. V gene TRBV30 combines with J gene TRBJ2-7; TRBD1 is a possible D gene (6 bases). The germline V gene encodes CDR1 GTSNPN and CDR2 SVGIG (reference sequence). With 0 bases removed from V and 9 bases from J, the gap between germline ends came to 12 bases. The CDR3 consists of 12 residues. CDR3 in amino acids: CAWSVGGSLQYF. DNA for the CDR3: TGTGCCTGGAGTGTAGGGGGAAGTTTGCAGTACTTC.

The chain recombines TRBV7-3 with TRBJ2-7, with D perhaps matching TRBD1 (6 bases). The CDR3 contains 14 residues. Germline V gene sequence: CDR1 SGHTA, CDR2 FQGTGA. V lost 6 bases and J 0 bases, leaving 12 bases between the germline ends. Here the CDR3 reads CASRRGSTSYEQYF. The CDR3 DNA reads TGTGCCAGCAGGAGGGGGTCCACCTCCTACGAGCAGTACTTC.

This clone occurred a few times. The V gene is TRBV6-5, the J gene TRBJ2-2; 11 bases agree with TRBD2. Looked up from germline, CDR1 is MNHEY and CDR2 is SVGAGI. This CDR3 region has 15 residues. The ends lost 5 bases at V and 5 bases at J; junction bases unmatched: 4. CDR3 coding DNA: TGTGCCAGCAGTGCCGGGACTAGCGGAACCGGGGAGCTGTTTTTT. Translating gives CASSAGTSGTGELFF.

The V and J genes are TRBV6-5 and TRBJ2-7; the D gene is possibly TRBD2 (6 bases). Trimming pared 0 bases from V and 1 base from J, leaving 10 bases between. Germline CDR1 MNHEY, CDR2 SVGAGI. This CDR3 spans 15 amino acids. This CDR3 reads CASSYSLGGSYEQYF. The CDR3 nucleotides are TGTGCCAGCAGTTACTCGCTTGGGGGGTCCTACGAGCAGTACTTC.

This clone was observed once. The chain carries TRBV7-2 and TRBJ1-6; possibly TRBD1 for D (5 bases). V was trimmed by 3 bases and J by 8 bases, leaving 20 bases between them. CDR3 length equals 17 residues. CDR1 and CDR2 (germline): SGHTA, FQGNSA. The DNA for the CDR3 is TGTGCCAGCAGCTTTCGACAGAGCCTACGAAGAGATTCACCCCTCCACTTT. Its translation is CASSFRQSLRRDSPLHF.

The genes are TRBV4-1 and TRBJ2-5; D may be TRBD2 (6 bases). The germline V gene has CDR1 MGHRA and CDR2 YSYEKL. Trimming cost V 1 base and J 7 bases, with 13 bases left between them. This CDR3 spans 14 amino acids. CDR3 sequence: CASSQAGGVGTQYF. In DNA, the CDR3 is TGCGCCAGCAGCCAAGCGGGCGGGGTGGGGACCCAGTACTTC.